This TCR beta chain emerged from a study of blood T cell repertoires in COVID-19. Method: immunoSEQ multiplex PCR; TCRdb's copy keeps in-frame clones and lacks some. The sample lists 200,000 to 250,000 clones; 80% to 85% were seen once. CDR3 length: 14 residues. Germline CDR1 is LGHDT and CDR2 is YNNKEL (reference sequence). J lost 8 bases, V lost 1 base, and 3 bases had no gene match. The TCR originated in a woman in her sixties with acute or convalescent COVID-19. V usage is TRBV3-1 (or the pseudogene TRBV3-2) and J usage is TRBJ2-1; TRBD2 matches 9 bases. The sequenced sample was peripheral blood. CDR3 coding DNA: TGTGCCAGCAGCCAAGGTACTAGCGGGTATGAGCAGTTCTTC. The encoded protein is CASSQGTSGYEQFF.